This paragraph reports one T cell receptor (beta chain). This entry is derived from a study of blood T cell repertoires in COVID-19. The wider study: Acute and convalescent COVID-19 samples came from the United States, Italy and Spain.

Assay used: immunoSEQ multiplex PCR; TCRdb lists only in-frame clones, some missing. The sample holds around 140,000 clones, roughly 80% seen once. The V and J ends lost 6 bases and 7 bases, in that order; junction bases with no gene match: 4. The CDR3 spans 11 residues. CDR1 is SQVTM and CDR2 is ANQGSEA in the germline V gene. This sequence joins TRBV29-1 and TRBJ1-1; 8 bases align to TRBD1. The sample comprised peripheral blood. The clonotype was recovered from a woman older than 75 with acute or convalescent COVID-19. CDR3 residues: CSVGDRFEAFF. The CDR3 nucleotides are TGCAGCGTAGGGGACAGGTTTGAAGCTTTCTTT.